One TCR beta chain is described in this entry. Its antigen is as yet unknown. These data originate in a study of cytomegalovirus exposure and HLA in healthy donors. Whole-study findings and limits: An ancestry cluster, one associated with Asian ancestry, reportedly showed fewer N-insertions than the approximately 660-donor mean in a later analysis. According to an earlier analysis, most TCR beta V segments yielded productive rearrangements about 87% or about 30% of the time.

The CDR3 covers 14 residues. The germline V gene has CDR1 SNHLY and CDR2 FYNNEI. Deletions cut 5 bases from V and 4 bases from J, with 14 bases between. The PCR ran on 60 Vbeta and 13 Jbeta primers. TCRdb's copy holds only in-frame clones and misses some; the assay was immunoSEQ multiplex PCR. The sample carries about 70,000 clones, around 68% recorded once. The sequenced sample was PBMCs. This sequence joins TRBV2 and TRBJ1-2; D perhaps matches TRBD1 (6 bases). This clonotype was obtained from a woman aged 25-40 years in good health and CMV-seronegative. CDR3 DNA: TGTGCCAGCAGTAATACAGGGTCCGGCTATGGCTACACCTTC. It specifies CASSNTGSGYGYTF. The complete variable domain, with remaining parts taken from reference TRBV2 and TRBJ1-2, reads EPEVTQTPSHQVTQMGQEVILRCVPISNHLYFYWYRQILGQKVEFLVSFYNNEISEKSEIFDDQFSVERPDGSNFTLKIRSTKLEDSAMYFCASSNTGSGYGYTFGSGTRLTVV.